These T cell receptor beta chains were read from a single sample in a study of T cell repertoires in cytomegalovirus infection. In TCRdb, the reads were re-called with MiXCR into one record per CDR3 protein. The sample includes 900,000 to 950,000 distinct CDR3 sequences, approximately 31% of them seen just once. No antigens are known for them. This specimen consisted of cultured CD8+ T cells from PBMCs, obtained from culture after CMV antigen stimulation. These receptor sequences come from a human donor in good health (CMV status not recorded). Some clones in this sample may be carry-over from other donors' samples. Both conserved end residues are part of each CDR3. A D gene is named only where the DNA matches it firmly. Some rows have no size entry. The others give once, few or many, or a class for an expanded clone.

CDR3 length: 13
J gene: TRBJ2-7
D gene: -
V gene: TRBV19
clone size: once
CDR3 protein: CASSTETAYEQYF
CDR3 DNA: TGTGCCAGTAGTACCGAGACAGCCTACGAGCAGTACTTC

CDR3 length: 17
J gene: TRBJ2-1
D gene: -
V gene: TRBV11-2
clone size: few
CDR3 protein: CASSFWVSGGGPNEQFF
CDR3 DNA: TGTGCCAGCAGCTTCTGGGTCTCTGGTGGGGGGCCCAATGAGCAGTTCTTC

CDR3 length: 15
J gene: TRBJ1-3
D gene: -
V gene: TRBV20-1
clone size: few
CDR3 protein: CSARETPSGINTIYF
CDR3 DNA: TGCAGTGCTAGAGAGACACCATCGGGGATAAACACCATATATTTT

CDR3 length: 14
J gene: TRBJ2-3
D gene: TRBD2
V gene: TRBV7-8
clone size: -
CDR3 protein: CASSLGGDPDTQYF
CDR3 DNA: TGTGCCAGCAGCCTCGGGGGGGATCCAGATACGCAGTATTTT

CDR3 length: 14
J gene: TRBJ2-5
D gene: -
V gene: TRBV7-6
clone size: -
CDR3 protein: CASSLAGREETQYF
CDR3 DNA: TGTGCCAGCAGCTTAGCAGGCCGGGAAGAGACCCAGTACTTC

CDR3 length: 14
J gene: TRBJ2-3
D gene: -
V gene: TRBV19
clone size: -
CDR3 protein: CASSARGFTDTQYF
CDR3 DNA: TGTGCCAGTAGTGCTAGGGGATTCACAGATACGCAGTATTTT

CDR3 length: 14
J gene: TRBJ1-6
D gene: TRBD1
V gene: TRBV7-6
clone size: many
CDR3 protein: CASSSQGGESPLHF
CDR3 DNA: TGTGCCAGCAGCTCTCAGGGGGGTGAGTCACCCCTCCACTTT

CDR3 length: 14
J gene: TRBJ2-2
D gene: -
V gene: TRBV7-7
clone size: -
CDR3 protein: CASSLSLYAGELFF
CDR3 DNA: TGTGCTAGCAGCTTAAGCTTGTACGCCGGGGAGCTGTTTTTT

CDR3 length: 16
J gene: TRBJ2-3
D gene: -
V gene: TRBV28
clone size: few
CDR3 protein: CASSWRTISSTDTQYF
CDR3 DNA: TGTGCCAGCAGTTGGCGGACTATTTCTAGCACAGATACGCAGTATTTT

CDR3 length: 12
J gene: TRBJ1-3
D gene: TRBD1
V gene: TRBV6-6
clone size: few
CDR3 protein: CAGQGPGNTIYF
CDR3 DNA: TGTGCCGGACAGGGGCCGGGAAACACCATATATTTT

CDR3 length: 15
J gene: TRBJ2-1
D gene: TRBD1
V gene: TRBV7-2
clone size: few
CDR3 protein: CASSPDRGWVNEQFF
CDR3 DNA: TGTGCCAGCAGCCCGGACAGGGGTTGGGTCAATGAGCAGTTCTTC

CDR3 length: 19
J gene: TRBJ2-6
D gene: TRBD1
V gene: TRBV15
clone size: -
CDR3 protein: CATSRGQGTFLSGANVLTF
CDR3 DNA: TGTGCCACCAGCCGGGGACAGGGGACATTTCTCTCTGGGGCCAACGTCCTGACTTTC

CDR3 length: 13
J gene: TRBJ1-1
D gene: -
V gene: TRBV5-6
clone size: many
CDR3 protein: CASSLGGRTEAFF
CDR3 DNA: TGTGCCAGCAGTTTAGGGGGACGGACTGAAGCTTTCTTT

CDR3 length: 14
J gene: TRBJ2-5
D gene: -
V gene: TRBV7-9
clone size: -
CDR3 protein: CASSFRVPQETQYF
CDR3 DNA: TGTGCCAGCAGCTTTCGGGTCCCCCAAGAGACCCAGTACTTC

CDR3 length: 14
J gene: TRBJ2-5
D gene: -
V gene: TRBV5-4
clone size: -
CDR3 protein: CASSLSGGIETQYF
CDR3 DNA: TGTGCCAGCAGCTTATCTGGGGGGATAGAGACCCAGTACTTC

CDR3 length: 15
J gene: TRBJ1-2
D gene: TRBD1
V gene: TRBV12-3/TRBV12-4
clone size: few
CDR3 protein: CASSFYYAGGPGYTF
CDR3 DNA: TGTGCCAGCAGTTTTTATTACGCAGGGGGTCCTGGCTACACCTTC

CDR3 length: 16
J gene: TRBJ1-3
D gene: -
V gene: TRBV12-3/TRBV12-4
clone size: -
CDR3 protein: CASTFSTISSGNTIYF
CDR3 DNA: TGTGCCAGCACCTTTTCGACCATTTCCTCTGGAAACACCATATATTTT

CDR3 length: 12
J gene: TRBJ2-1
D gene: -
V gene: TRBV2
clone size: -
CDR3 protein: CASFQGLAEQFF
CDR3 DNA: TGTGCCAGCTTTCAGGGGTTAGCTGAGCAGTTCTTC

CDR3 length: 15
J gene: TRBJ2-1
D gene: -
V gene: TRBV18
clone size: -
CDR3 protein: CASSPGVSSYNEQFF
CDR3 DNA: TGTGCCAGCTCACCCGGAGTTAGCTCCTACAATGAGCAGTTCTTC

CDR3 length: 12
J gene: TRBJ2-1
D gene: -
V gene: TRBV5-4
clone size: few
CDR3 protein: CASRSRLNEQFF
CDR3 DNA: TGTGCCAGCAGGTCTAGGCTCAATGAGCAGTTCTTC

CDR3 length: 13
J gene: TRBJ1-1
D gene: TRBD1
V gene: TRBV19
clone size: -
CDR3 protein: CATATGSGTEAFF
CDR3 DNA: TGTGCCACCGCGACAGGGTCGGGGACTGAAGCTTTCTTT

CDR3 length: 16
J gene: TRBJ1-1
D gene: -
V gene: TRBV10-2
clone size: -
CDR3 protein: CASKAGGGTGPTEAFF
CDR3 DNA: TGCGCCAGCAAAGCCGGTGGGGGGACGGGTCCCACTGAAGCTTTCTTT

CDR3 length: 17
J gene: TRBJ2-5
D gene: TRBD2
V gene: TRBV9
clone size: -
CDR3 protein: CASSVAPSGGTQETQYF
CDR3 DNA: TGTGCCAGCAGCGTGGCCCCTAGCGGGGGGACCCAAGAGACCCAGTACTTC

CDR3 length: 13
J gene: TRBJ2-2
D gene: -
V gene: TRBV28
clone size: -
CDR3 protein: CASTPTDSGELFF
CDR3 DNA: TGTGCCAGCACTCCCACGGACTCCGGGGAGCTGTTTTTT

CDR3 length: 17
J gene: TRBJ1-1
D gene: -
V gene: TRBV10-3
clone size: few
CDR3 protein: CAISEFGQAPANTEAFF
CDR3 DNA: TGTGCCATCAGTGAGTTCGGGCAAGCACCCGCGAACACTGAAGCTTTCTTT

CDR3 length: 14
J gene: TRBJ2-7
D gene: -
V gene: TRBV15
clone size: -
CDR3 protein: CATSRDLGIYEQYF
CDR3 DNA: TGTGCCACCAGCAGAGATCTCGGAATCTACGAGCAGTACTTC

CDR3 length: 15
J gene: TRBJ1-2
D gene: -
V gene: TRBV3-1
clone size: -
CDR3 protein: CASRGWERSIYGYTF
CDR3 DNA: TGTGCCAGCAGGGGTTGGGAGAGATCTATCTATGGCTACACCTTC

CDR3 length: 13
J gene: TRBJ2-3
D gene: -
V gene: TRBV6-5
clone size: -
CDR3 protein: CASSDRRPDTQYF
CDR3 DNA: TGTGCCAGCAGTGACCGGCGGCCAGATACGCAGTATTTT

CDR3 length: 14
J gene: TRBJ1-5
D gene: -
V gene: TRBV6-2/TRBV6-3
clone size: -
CDR3 protein: CASREFGVNQPQHF
CDR3 DNA: TGTGCCAGCAGGGAATTTGGGGTCAATCAGCCCCAGCATTTT

CDR3 length: 17
J gene: TRBJ2-5
D gene: -
V gene: TRBV7-9
clone size: -
CDR3 protein: CASSQPPRGGAQETQYF
CDR3 DNA: TGTGCCAGCAGCCAACCCCCCCGAGGGGGGGCCCAAGAGACCCAGTACTTC

CDR3 length: 16
J gene: TRBJ2-4
D gene: -
V gene: TRBV7-2
clone size: -
CDR3 protein: CASSLVGFLAKNIQYF
CDR3 DNA: TGTGCCAGCAGCTTAGTGGGGTTCTTAGCCAAAAACATTCAGTACTTC

CDR3 length: 13
J gene: TRBJ2-3
D gene: -
V gene: TRBV24-1
clone size: -
CDR3 protein: CATSSRTADTQYF
CDR3 DNA: TGTGCCACCAGTTCCCGGACAGCAGATACGCAGTATTTT

CDR3 length: 15
J gene: TRBJ1-1
D gene: TRBD1
V gene: TRBV19
clone size: -
CDR3 protein: CASSLQGASNTEAFF
CDR3 DNA: TGTGCCAGTAGTTTACAGGGGGCATCGAACACTGAAGCTTTCTTT

CDR3 length: 14
J gene: TRBJ2-5
D gene: -
V gene: TRBV7-9
clone size: -
CDR3 protein: CASSADLRQETQYF
CDR3 DNA: TGTGCCAGCAGCGCGGACCTAAGACAAGAGACCCAGTACTTC